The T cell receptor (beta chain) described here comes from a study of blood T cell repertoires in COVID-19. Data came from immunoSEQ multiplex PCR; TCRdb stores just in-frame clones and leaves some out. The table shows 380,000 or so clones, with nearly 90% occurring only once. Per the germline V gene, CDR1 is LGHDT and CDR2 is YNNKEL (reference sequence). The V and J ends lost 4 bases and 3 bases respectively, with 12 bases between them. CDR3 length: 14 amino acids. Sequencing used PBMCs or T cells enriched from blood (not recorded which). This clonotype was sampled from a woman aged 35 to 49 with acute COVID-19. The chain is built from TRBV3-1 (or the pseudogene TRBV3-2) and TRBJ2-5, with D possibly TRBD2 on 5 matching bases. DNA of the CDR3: TGTGCCAGCAGCCTCCATGGAGGAAAAGAGACCCAGTACTTC. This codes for CASSLHGGKETQYF.